The next 9 T cell receptor beta chains were all read from a single sample in a study of OX40 agonist ivuxolimab in advanced cancers. Produced via immunoSEQ multiplex PCR; TCRdb's table is partial and in-frame only. The data show 45,000 to 65,000 clones, with approximately 78% seen just once and 0.69% held by the top ten. Sequenced here: CD4+ or CD8+ T cells sorted from blood, sampled in a trial of the OX40 agonist ivuxolimab. The receptors here all came from an adult with an advanced solid tumor such as melanoma, head and neck, liver or kidney cancer.

The chain combines TRBV6-1 with TRBJ2-3, with D possibly called TRBD1 or TRBD2 (6 bases each). Trimming removed 2 bases at V and 1 base at J, with 10 bases between. CDR3 size: 15 residues. Per germline, CDR1 MNHNS and CDR2 SASEGT. The CDR3 sequence is CASSERGAGTDTQYF. In nucleotides, the CDR3 is TGTGCCAGCAGTGAAAGGGGGGCGGGCACAGATACGCAGTATTTT.

This clone appeared once. The chain joins TRBV28 to TRBJ2-5; D assignment may be TRBD1 or TRBD2 (6 bases each). V was clipped by 5 bases and J by 5 bases, with 18 bases between them. Germline loops: CDR1 MDHEN, CDR2 SYDVKM. The CDR3 loop spans 15 amino acids. This chain's CDR3 is CASSDTGASGETQYF. In DNA, the CDR3 is TGTGCCAGCAGTGACACGGGGGCGAGCGGGGAGACCCAGTACTTC.

The rearrangement links TRBV4-2 to TRBJ2-7; 7 bases are shared with TRBD2. CDR3 length: 15 residues. The V and J ends lost 1 base and 4 bases, in that order; junction bases with no gene match: 7. The germline CDR1 and CDR2 sequences are LGHNA and YNFKEQ. The CDR3 spells CASSQGSGTGYEQYF. Here the CDR3 DNA reads TGTGCCAGCAGCCAAGGGAGCGGGACTGGATACGAGCAGTACTTC.

CDR3 sequence: CASSLGQFNEKLFF. The CDR3 bases are TGTGCCAGCAGCTTGGGACAGTTTAATGAAAAACTGTTTTTT. This chain uses TRBV5-6 with TRBJ1-4; D is possibly TRBD1 (5 bases). This CDR3 has 14 residues. The germline gives CDR1 SGHDT, CDR2 YYEEEE. The ends were cut back, 0 bases at V and 4 bases at J, with 7 bases in the middle.

Points on this clone: One end of the junction does not line up with germline, which may come from a read error. This chain connects TRBV11-2 to TRBJ2-5; 8 bases align to TRBD1. The CDR3 totals 14 residues. Germline V lookup: CDR1 SGHAT, CDR2 FQNNGV. Here the CDR3 DNA reads TGTGCCAGCAGCTGGGACAGGACCCAAGAAACCCAGTACTTC. Amino acids: CASSWDRTQETQYF.

The gene calls are TRBV15 and TRBJ2-3; a possible D gene is TRBD1 (6 bases). This CDR3 comprises 14 residues. Trimming cost V 8 bases and J 1 base, with 13 bases left between them. Germline CDR1 is LNHNV and CDR2 is YYDKDF (reference sequence). CDR3 loop: CATSGEWGTDTQYF. DNA for the CDR3: TGTGCCACCTCAGGGGAGTGGGGCACAGATACGCAGTATTTT.

The chain links TRBV5-8 to TRBJ2-7; the D is unclear. V was shortened by 3 bases and J by 0 bases, with 7 bases between the two germline ends. Germline V gene sequence: CDR1 SGHTS, CDR2 YDEGEE. The CDR3 is made up of 13 amino acids. The CDR3 DNA reads TGTGCCAGCAGCTCAATAGACTCCTACGAGCAGTACTTC. Residues: CASSSIDSYEQYF.

The chain has TRBV5-6 and TRBJ2-7; 9 bases are shared with TRBD1. Trimming took 3 bases from V and 1 from J; bases not matched to a gene: 8. Germline CDR1 reads SGHDT; CDR2 reads YYEEEE. The CDR3 has 16 amino acids. The CDR3 DNA is TGTGCCAGCAGCTCAGCCGGACAGGGGAGTTCCTACGAGCAGTACTTC. Translating it yields CASSSAGQGSSYEQYF.

This clone was counted a few times. The chain joins TRBV19 to TRBJ1-5, with D perhaps matching TRBD1 (5 bases). V was pared by 2 bases and J by 2 bases, with 7 bases between. The CDR3 contains 14 residues. In germline, CDR1 is LNHDA, CDR2 SQIVND (reference sequence). The CDR3 here is CASSIRGGNQPQHF. DNA of the CDR3: TGTGCCAGTAGTATACGGGGGGGCAATCAGCCCCAGCATTTT.